This T cell receptor (beta chain) was recovered during a study of human T cells and chemical hapten exposure. Study results and limitations: DPC sensitization produced no change in TCRs with frequency above 1 in 1000.

For this clonotype: Its antigen is unidentified.

Time point reported: pre-sensitization, week 0. As to treatment: therapeutic diphenylcyclopropenone sensitization with weekly scalp DPC. TCRdb ran MiXCR on the RACE reads and lists one entry per CDR3 protein. The sample carries 190,000 or so distinct CDR3 sequences, 25% to 30% recorded once. The CDR3 runs to 12 residues. Per germline, CDR1 MNHEY and CDR2 SVGEGT. The ends were cut back, 8 bases at V and 1 base at J, with 8 bases in the middle. The sample consisted of whole blood, taken in connection with sensitization to the hapten diphenylcyclopropenone (DPC). This chain connects TRBV6-2 or TRBV6-3 to TRBJ1-1; possibly TRBD1 for D (6 bases). This receptor was taken from a young woman with alopecia areata. Some clones in this sample may be carry-over from other donors' samples. The chain's CDR3 is CASPTGNTEAFF. For the CDR3, the DNA is TGTGCCAGCCCGACAGGGAACACTGAAGCTTTCTTT.